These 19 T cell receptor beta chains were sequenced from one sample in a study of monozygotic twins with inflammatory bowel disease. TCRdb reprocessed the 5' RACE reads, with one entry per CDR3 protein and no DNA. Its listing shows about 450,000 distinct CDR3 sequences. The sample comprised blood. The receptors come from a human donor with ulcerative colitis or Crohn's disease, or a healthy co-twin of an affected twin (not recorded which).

The chain's CDR3 is CASSYSGPLSYEQYF. The chain recombines TRBV6-2 or TRBV6-3 with TRBJ2-7; checking the TCRdb D call of TRBD1 is not possible without DNA. CDR1 MNHEY and CDR2 SVGEGT come from the germline V gene. This CDR3 is 15 amino acids long.

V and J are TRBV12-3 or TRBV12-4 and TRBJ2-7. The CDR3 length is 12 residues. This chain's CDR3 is CASSSDSYEQYF.

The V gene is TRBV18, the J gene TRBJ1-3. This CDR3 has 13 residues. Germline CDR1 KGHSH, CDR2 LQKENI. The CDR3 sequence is CASSPITGNTIYF.

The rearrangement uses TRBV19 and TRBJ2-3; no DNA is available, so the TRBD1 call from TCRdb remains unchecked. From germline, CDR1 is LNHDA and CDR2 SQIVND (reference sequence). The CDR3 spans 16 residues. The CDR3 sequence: CASSTAGTFSTDTQYF.

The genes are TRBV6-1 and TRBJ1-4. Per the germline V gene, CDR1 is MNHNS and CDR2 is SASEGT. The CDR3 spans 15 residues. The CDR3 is CASSAVGNTNEKLFF.

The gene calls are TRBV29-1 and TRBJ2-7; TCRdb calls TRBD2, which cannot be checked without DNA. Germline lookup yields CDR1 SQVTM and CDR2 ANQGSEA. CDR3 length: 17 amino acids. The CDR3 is CSVVGGLAGLNFYEQYF.

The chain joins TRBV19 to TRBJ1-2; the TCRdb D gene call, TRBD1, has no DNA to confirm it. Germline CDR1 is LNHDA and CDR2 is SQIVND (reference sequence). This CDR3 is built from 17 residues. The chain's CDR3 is CASSMYGDRAPLYGYTF.

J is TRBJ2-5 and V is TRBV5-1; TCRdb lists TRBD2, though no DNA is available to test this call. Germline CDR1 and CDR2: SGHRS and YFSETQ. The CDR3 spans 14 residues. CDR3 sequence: CASSRANPGETQYF.

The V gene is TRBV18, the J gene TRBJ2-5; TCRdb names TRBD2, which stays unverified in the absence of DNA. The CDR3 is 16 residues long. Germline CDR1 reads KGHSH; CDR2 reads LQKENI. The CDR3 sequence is CASSPLAGGPKETQYF.

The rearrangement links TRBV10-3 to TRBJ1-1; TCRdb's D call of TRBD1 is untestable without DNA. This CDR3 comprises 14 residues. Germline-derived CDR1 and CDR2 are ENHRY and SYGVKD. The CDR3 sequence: CAISESGGWPEAFF.

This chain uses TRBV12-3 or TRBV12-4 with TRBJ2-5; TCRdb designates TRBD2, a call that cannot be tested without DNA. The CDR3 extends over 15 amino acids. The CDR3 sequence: CASSFNSGSQETQYF.

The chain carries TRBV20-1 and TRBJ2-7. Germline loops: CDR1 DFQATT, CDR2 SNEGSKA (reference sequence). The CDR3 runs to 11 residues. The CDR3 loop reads CSARDTGEQYF.

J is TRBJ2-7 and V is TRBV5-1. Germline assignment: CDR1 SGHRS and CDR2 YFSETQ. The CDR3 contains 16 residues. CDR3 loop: CASSLSSGANTYEQYF.

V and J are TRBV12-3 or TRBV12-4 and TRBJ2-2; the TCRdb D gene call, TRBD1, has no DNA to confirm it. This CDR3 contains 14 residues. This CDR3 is CASSRSDSPGELFF.

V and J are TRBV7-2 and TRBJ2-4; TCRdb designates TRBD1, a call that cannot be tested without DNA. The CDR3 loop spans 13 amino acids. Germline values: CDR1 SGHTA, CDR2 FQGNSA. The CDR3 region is CASSPVVRGIQYF.

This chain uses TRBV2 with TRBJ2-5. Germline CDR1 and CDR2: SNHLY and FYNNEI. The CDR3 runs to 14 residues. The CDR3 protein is CASSEDWLAGTQYF.

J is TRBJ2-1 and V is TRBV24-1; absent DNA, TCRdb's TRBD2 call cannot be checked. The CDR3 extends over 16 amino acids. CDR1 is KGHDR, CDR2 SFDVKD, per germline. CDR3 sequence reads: CATSPGEGISYNEQFF.

CDR3 amino acids: CASSYSIGPRQETQYF. The V call is TRBV6-5, the J call TRBJ2-5; TCRdb picks TRBD1, but there is no DNA to check that call. In germline, CDR1 is MNHEY, CDR2 SVGAGI. The CDR3 contains 16 residues.

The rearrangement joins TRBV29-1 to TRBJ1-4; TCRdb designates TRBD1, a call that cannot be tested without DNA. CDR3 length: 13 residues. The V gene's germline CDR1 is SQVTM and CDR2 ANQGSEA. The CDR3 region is CSALGQGLEKLFF.